This T cell receptor beta chain came from a study of regulatory T cells in long-lasting Graves disease. This clonotype has ten or more counts. In building TCR beta libraries, iRepertoire HTBI primers were used together with Arm-PCR of CDR3 regions. TCRdb independently ran MiXCR on the multiplex PCR reads; one entry per CDR3 protein. The repertoire has some 450,000 distinct CDR3 sequences, around 17% of them found once; the top ten carry about 10%. Time point: newly diagnosed GD, antithyroid drugs for less than 3 months. Generation of the TCR library employed RNA extracted from PBMCs. This same sample was also taken into another study, of T cells in Graves' hyperthyroidism and ophthalmopathy.

The sequence came from a young woman with Graves disease. The input for sequencing was peripheral blood mononuclear cells (PBMCs), taken at new diagnosis, from a patient treated with antithyroid drugs.

This CDR3 is CASSLNREVNTEAFF. The DNA for the CDR3 is TGCGCCAGCAGCTTGAACAGGGAGGTGAACACTGAAGCTTTCTTT. The chain is built from TRBV5-1 and TRBJ1-1; a weak D match, TRBD1 (6 bases). V was clipped by 1 base and J by 0 bases, with 10 bases between them. Germline V CDR1 and CDR2: SGHRS, YFSETQ. The CDR3 has 15 residues.